A selection of T cell receptor beta chains follows, all from one sample in a study of early T cells in non-severe SARS-CoV-2 infection. TCRdb used MiXCR to reprocess the 5' RACE reads, holding one entry per CDR3 protein. This table has 50,000 to 70,000 distinct CDR3 sequences, approximately 12% appearing once. Sequenced material: whole blood. The receptors were sampled from an adult who was a healthcare worker with PCR-confirmed SARS-CoV-2 infection or an uninfected control (not recorded which). The CDR3 runs from the conserved cysteine through the conserved F or W. D genes are given only for firm matches. Clone size, where shown, is once, few, many, or a class for clones that have expanded.

cdr3_aa: CASSVGLAGWEQYF; cdr3_nt: TGTGCCAGCAGCGTGGGACTAGCGGGGTGGGAGCAGTACTTC; v_call: TRBV9; d_call: TRBD2; clone_size: many; j_call: TRBJ2-7
cdr3_aa: CASSYSRFTGASSYEQYF; cdr3_nt: TGCGCCAGCAGCTATTCGCGCTTCACAGGGGCAAGCTCCTACGAGCAGTACTTC; v_call: TRBV5-1; d_call: TRBD1; clone_size: few; j_call: TRBJ2-7
cdr3_aa: CASRQRTSGNPDTQYF; cdr3_nt: TGTGCCAGCAGACAGAGGACTAGCGGGAACCCAGATACGCAGTATTTT; v_call: TRBV11-2; d_call: TRBD2; clone_size: many; j_call: TRBJ2-3
cdr3_aa: CASSVVYLSYEQYF; cdr3_nt: TGTGCCAGCAGCGTAGTGTACCTATCCTACGAGCAGTACTTC; v_call: TRBV9; d_call: NA; clone_size: NA; j_call: TRBJ2-7
cdr3_aa: CASSQGFGQGARTQYF; cdr3_nt: TGTGCCAGCAGCCAAGGATTTGGACAGGGGGCGCGGACCCAGTACTTC; v_call: TRBV3-1; d_call: TRBD1; clone_size: few; j_call: TRBJ2-5
cdr3_aa: CASSLESATGELFF; cdr3_nt: TGTGCCAGCAGCTTAGAGTCAGCCACCGGGGAGCTGTTTTTT; v_call: TRBV11-3; d_call: NA; clone_size: NA; j_call: TRBJ2-2
cdr3_aa: CASSSRATDTQYF; cdr3_nt: TGCGCCAGCAGCTCCCGGGCCACAGATACGCAGTATTTT; v_call: TRBV5-1; d_call: NA; clone_size: NA; j_call: TRBJ2-3
cdr3_aa: CSARVPDVSDGYTF; cdr3_nt: TGCAGTGCTAGAGTGCCGGATGTGAGTGATGGCTACACCTTC; v_call: TRBV20-1; d_call: NA; clone_size: many; j_call: TRBJ1-2
cdr3_aa: CASSYGDRANNEQFF; cdr3_nt: TGTGCCAGCAGTTACGGGGACAGGGCGAACAATGAGCAGTTCTTC; v_call: TRBV6-2/TRBV6-3; d_call: TRBD1; clone_size: NA; j_call: TRBJ2-1
cdr3_aa: CASRGTSGVYNEQFF; cdr3_nt: TGTGCCAGTCGAGGGACTAGCGGGGTCTACAATGAGCAGTTCTTC; v_call: TRBV2; d_call: TRBD2; clone_size: many; j_call: TRBJ2-1
cdr3_aa: CASSLGSGGRYNEQFF; cdr3_nt: TGTGCCAGCAGCCTAGGTAGCGGGGGGCGATACAATGAGCAGTTCTTC; v_call: TRBV12-3/TRBV12-4; d_call: TRBD2; clone_size: NA; j_call: TRBJ2-1
cdr3_aa: CASSPLGLDQETQYF; cdr3_nt: TGTGCCAGCAGTCCTCTCGGACTAGACCAAGAGACCCAGTACTTC; v_call: TRBV6-2/TRBV6-3; d_call: TRBD2; clone_size: many; j_call: TRBJ2-5
cdr3_aa: CASSLDRGTDTQYF; cdr3_nt: TGTGCCAGCAGCTTGGACAGGGGCACAGATACGCAGTATTTT; v_call: TRBV7-9; d_call: TRBD1; clone_size: few; j_call: TRBJ2-3
cdr3_aa: CASSQASSETQYF; cdr3_nt: TGTGCCAGCAGCCAGGCCTCATCGGAGACCCAGTACTTC; v_call: TRBV12-3/TRBV12-4; d_call: NA; clone_size: few; j_call: TRBJ2-5
cdr3_aa: CASSLATNYGYTF; cdr3_nt: TGTGCCAGCAGCTTGGCGACTAACTATGGCTACACCTTC; v_call: TRBV5-5; d_call: NA; clone_size: few; j_call: TRBJ1-2
cdr3_aa: CAIRQGMWTEAFF; cdr3_nt: TGTGCCATCAGGCAGGGAATGTGGACTGAAGCTTTCTTT; v_call: TRBV10-3; d_call: NA; clone_size: NA; j_call: TRBJ1-1
cdr3_aa: CASNLDRGNQPQHF; cdr3_nt: TGTGCCAGCAACCTCGACAGGGGCAATCAGCCCCAGCATTTT; v_call: TRBV6-6; d_call: TRBD1; clone_size: few; j_call: TRBJ1-5
cdr3_aa: CAWRRGVRTGELFF; cdr3_nt: TGTGCCTGGAGACGGGGGGTACGGACCGGGGAGCTGTTTTTT; v_call: TRBV30; d_call: TRBD2; clone_size: many; j_call: TRBJ2-2
cdr3_aa: CASSPGGGQGEYEKLFF; cdr3_nt: TGTGCCAGCAGCCCCGGCGGGGGACAGGGGGAATATGAAAAACTGTTTTTT; v_call: TRBV7-6; d_call: TRBD1; clone_size: NA; j_call: TRBJ1-4
cdr3_aa: CASSHPLPGNQAYTF; cdr3_nt: TGCGCCAGCAGCCATCCTCTTCCCGGGAACCAAGCCTACACCTTC; v_call: TRBV4-1; d_call: NA; clone_size: NA; j_call: TRBJ1-2
cdr3_aa: CASSPKRGQKETQYF; cdr3_nt: TGTGCCAGCTCTCCGAAAAGAGGACAGAAAGAGACCCAGTACTTC; v_call: TRBV18; d_call: NA; clone_size: few; j_call: TRBJ2-5
cdr3_aa: CASSLGWGNQETQYF; cdr3_nt: TGTGCCAGCAGCTTAGGATGGGGGAACCAAGAGACCCAGTACTTC; v_call: TRBV7-9; d_call: NA; clone_size: few; j_call: TRBJ2-5
cdr3_aa: CASISGRGALNEKLFF; cdr3_nt: TGTGCCAGCATAAGTGGGCGCGGGGCTCTAAATGAAAAACTGTTTTTT; v_call: TRBV2; d_call: NA; clone_size: many; j_call: TRBJ1-4
cdr3_aa: CASLLFGTGELFF; cdr3_nt: TGTGCCAGCCTTCTATTCGGGACCGGGGAGCTGTTTTTT; v_call: TRBV6-6; d_call: NA; clone_size: NA; j_call: TRBJ2-2
cdr3_aa: CASSTTTGTGAFF; cdr3_nt: TGTGCCAGCAGTACCACGACAGGGACCGGGGCTTTCTTT; v_call: TRBV6-5; d_call: TRBD1; clone_size: many; j_call: TRBJ1-1
cdr3_aa: CASSQSEGGQAPTKNIQYF; cdr3_nt: TGCGCCAGCAGTCAATCAGAGGGTGGACAGGCCCCCACCAAAAACATTCAGTACTTC; v_call: TRBV23-1; d_call: TRBD1; clone_size: many; j_call: TRBJ2-4
cdr3_aa: CASSLVGTTNTGELFF; cdr3_nt: TGCGCCAGCAGCTTGGTAGGGACTACGAACACCGGGGAGCTGTTTTTT; v_call: TRBV5-1; d_call: TRBD2; clone_size: NA; j_call: TRBJ2-2
cdr3_aa: CASSEGQGLTGNEQFF; cdr3_nt: TGCGCCAGCAGCGAGGGACAGGGGCTTACGGGGAATGAGCAGTTCTTC; v_call: TRBV5-1; d_call: TRBD1; clone_size: NA; j_call: TRBJ2-1
cdr3_aa: CASSESAGAYNEQFF; cdr3_nt: TGTGCCAGCAGTGAATCAGCGGGGGCATACAATGAGCAGTTCTTC; v_call: TRBV25-1; d_call: TRBD2; clone_size: many; j_call: TRBJ2-1
cdr3_aa: CASSHDRGNSYEQYF; cdr3_nt: TGTGCCAGCAGTCACGACAGGGGAAACTCCTACGAGCAGTACTTC; v_call: TRBV7-8; d_call: TRBD1; clone_size: NA; j_call: TRBJ2-7
cdr3_aa: CASSPNIGGAGREQFF; cdr3_nt: TGTGCCAGCAGCCCCAACATCGGGGGCGCAGGTCGGGAGCAGTTCTTC; v_call: TRBV7-6; d_call: NA; clone_size: many; j_call: TRBJ2-1
cdr3_aa: CASSPDAGYAYEQYF; cdr3_nt: TGTGCCAGCAGCCCGGACGCAGGCTACGCCTACGAGCAGTACTTC; v_call: TRBV3-1; d_call: NA; clone_size: few; j_call: TRBJ2-7
cdr3_aa: CSALRDDLYNEQFF; cdr3_nt: TGCAGTGCTCTCCGGGACGACCTCTACAATGAGCAGTTCTTC; v_call: TRBV20-1; d_call: NA; clone_size: many; j_call: TRBJ2-1
cdr3_aa: CASSPDGITTTYNEQFF; cdr3_nt: TGCGCCAGCAGCCCTGACGGCATCACTACCACCTACAATGAGCAGTTCTTC; v_call: TRBV4-3; d_call: NA; clone_size: many; j_call: TRBJ2-1
cdr3_aa: CASSLRGVFSIGGTGTNEQYF; cdr3_nt: TGTGCCAGCAGCTTGAGGGGGGTATTCAGTATCGGCGGGACAGGGACCAACGAGCAGTACTTC; v_call: TRBV5-6; d_call: TRBD1; clone_size: many; j_call: TRBJ2-7
cdr3_aa: CSARDYRDMYGYTF; cdr3_nt: TGCAGTGCTAGAGATTACCGGGACATGTATGGCTACACCTTC; v_call: TRBV20-1; d_call: NA; clone_size: many; j_call: TRBJ1-2
cdr3_aa: CASTQGGGNEQFF; cdr3_nt: TGTGCCAGCACCCAAGGGGGGGGGAATGAGCAGTTCTTC; v_call: TRBV6-1; d_call: NA; clone_size: many; j_call: TRBJ2-1
cdr3_aa: CASSYWGFSEKLFF; cdr3_nt: TGTGCCAGCAGTTACTGGGGGTTTAGTGAAAAACTGTTTTTT; v_call: TRBV6-6; d_call: NA; clone_size: many; j_call: TRBJ1-4
cdr3_aa: CASSRSGLMETQYF; cdr3_nt: TGCGCCAGCAGCCGCTCGGGCCTAATGGAGACCCAGTACTTC; v_call: TRBV4-1; d_call: NA; clone_size: NA; j_call: TRBJ2-5
cdr3_aa: CASSASPLYEQYF; cdr3_nt: TGTGCCAGCAGTGCAAGTCCTCTCTACGAGCAGTACTTC; v_call: TRBV2; d_call: NA; clone_size: NA; j_call: TRBJ2-7
cdr3_aa: CASSESVSSGANVLTF; cdr3_nt: TGTGCCAGCAGTGAATCTGTGTCCTCTGGGGCCAACGTCCTGACTTTC; v_call: TRBV2; d_call: NA; clone_size: few; j_call: TRBJ2-6
cdr3_aa: CSASSDNSPLHF; cdr3_nt: TGCAGTGCTAGCAGTGATAATTCACCCCTCCACTTT; v_call: TRBV20-1; d_call: NA; clone_size: many; j_call: TRBJ1-6